The 23 T cell receptor beta chains below come from one sample, sequenced in a study of response to subunit inactivated influenza vaccine. TCRdb used MiXCR to reprocess the RT-PCR reads, holding one entry per CDR3 protein. Among 550,000 to 800,000 distinct CDR3 sequences, more than 11% were seen once, and the ten largest hold 5.5% to 7%. Sequencing was performed on PBMCs from blood, taken 14 to 15 days before vaccination. Receptors were obtained from a man aged 45-65 years who received an inactivated influenza vaccine.

The chain has TRBV12-3 or TRBV12-4 and TRBJ2-1, with 12 bases fitting TRBD2. V lost 0 bases and J lost 4; bases outside the gene matches: 10. CDR3 length: 19 residues. The CDR3 DNA sequence: TGTGCCAGCAGTTTAGCGGTCTCACTAGCGGGAGGAGTTTACAATGAGCAGTTCTTC. It codes for CASSLAVSLAGGVYNEQFF.

This rearrangement joins TRBV28 to TRBJ2-7, with TRBD1 matching 10 bases. Germline CDR1 MDHEN, CDR2 SYDVKM. Losses at the gene ends were 5 bases for V and 1 base for J; bases not matched to a gene: 8. The CDR3 is made up of 16 amino acids. The CDR3 bases are TGTGCCAGCAGTCAAGATATGGGACAGGGGTCCTACGAGCAGTACTTC. Its protein product is CASSQDMGQGSYEQYF.

J is TRBJ1-2 and V is TRBV4-2; 12 bases align to TRBD1. The length of the CDR3 is 14 residues. CDR1 and CDR2 from the germline V gene are LGHNA and YNFKEQ. The J segment lost 8 bases and the V segment lost 10 bases, leaving 11 bases of the junction unmatched. The CDR3 sequence: CAISHGTGGDGYTF. In DNA form, the CDR3 reads TGTGCCATATCTCACGGGACAGGGGGCGACGGCTACACCTTC.

This chain uses TRBV14 with TRBJ2-3; a weak D match, TRBD2 (6 bases). CDR1 is SGHDN and CDR2 is FVKESK in the germline V gene. V shed 8 bases and J shed 2 bases, with 14 bases lying between them. The CDR3 is 14 amino acids. The CDR3 loop reads CASAGSGYTDTQYF. CDR3 DNA: TGTGCCAGCGCGGGTAGCGGATACACAGATACGCAGTATTTT.

The sample holds a few counts of this clonotype. This sequence joins TRBV5-1 and TRBJ2-1; 10 nucleotides agree with TRBD2. The CDR3 is made up of 19 amino acids. Germline V CDR1 and CDR2: SGHRS, YFSETQ. V dropped 5 bases and J dropped 1; count of bases not matched to a gene: 15. The chain's CDR3 is CASSRRSGGAVRSYNEQFF. The CDR3, as DNA: TGCGCCAGCAGTCGTAGGAGCGGGGGGGCCGTTAGATCCTACAATGAGCAGTTCTTC.

The chain combines TRBV12-3 or TRBV12-4 with TRBJ2-1, with 11 bases lining up with TRBD2. The CDR3 is 17 amino acids. V gave up 1 base and J gave up 6 bases; unmatched junction bases: 8. CDR3 residues: CASSLGTGTSGLNEQFF. In DNA, the CDR3 is TGTGCCAGCAGTTTAGGGACCGGGACTAGCGGCCTCAATGAGCAGTTCTTC.

This clonotype was recorded a few times. The chain uses TRBV4-1 and TRBJ2-7; D is undetermined. The CDR3 is 14 amino acids. V was clipped by 0 bases and J by 2 bases, with 8 bases between them. Germline V CDR1 and CDR2: MGHRA, YSYEKL. In nucleotides, the CDR3 is TGCGCCAGCAGCCAAGATCTTCGTACCTACGAGCAGTACTTC. Its protein is CASSQDLRTYEQYF.

This clonotype was counted only a few times. The V gene is TRBV20-1, the J gene TRBJ2-2; 8 nucleotides line up with TRBD2. V was pared by 4 bases and J by 5 bases, with 15 bases of the junction left unmatched. Germline V gene lookup returns CDR1 DFQATT and CDR2 SNEGSKA (reference sequence). CDR3 length: 17 residues. CDR3 DNA sequence: TGCAGTGCTAAGAACATAGCTAGCGGGTCCGGAACCGGGGAGCTGTTTTTT. This sequence encodes CSAKNIASGSGTGELFF.

This clonotype was picked up a small number of times. This sequence joins TRBV7-9 and TRBJ2-1; D ambiguous. Trimming left V 7 bases short and J 4 bases short, with 14 bases between. The germline gives CDR1 SEHNR, CDR2 FQNEAQ (reference sequence). The CDR3 is 14 amino acids. The DNA of the CDR3 is TGTGCCAGCACTTCTAGGGTCCCTTACAATGAGCAGTTCTTC. It codes for CASTSRVPYNEQFF.

This clonotype was seen ten or more times. This chain uses TRBV28 with TRBJ1-3, with TRBD1 identical over 7 bases. CDR1 and CDR2 (germline): MDHEN, SYDVKM. This CDR3 contains 12 residues. V shed 2 bases, J shed 9 bases, and the junction held 1 base outside the gene matches. The CDR3: CASSLRGRTIYF. CDR3 sequence (DNA): TGTGCCAGCAGTTTAAGGGGGCGCACCATATATTTT.

This clonotype was counted ten times or more. V usage is TRBV2 and J usage is TRBJ2-3; 9 positions match TRBD2. The trim removed 7 bases at V and 0 bases at J, leaving 8 bases unmatched. The CDR3 is made up of 16 amino acids. Germline lookup yields CDR1 SNHLY and CDR2 FYNNEI. Here the CDR3 reads CASKYGLARSTDTQYF. DNA for the CDR3: TGTGCCAGCAAATACGGACTAGCGCGAAGCACAGATACGCAGTATTTT.

This clonotype has a count of ten or more. The CDR3 region is CASSVGQGLTSPLHF. The CDR3, as DNA: TGCGCCAGCAGCGTAGGACAGGGACTTACTTCACCCCTCCACTTT. The genes are TRBV5-1 and TRBJ1-6; 8 bases are shared with TRBD1. Per germline, CDR1 SGHRS and CDR2 YFSETQ. The CDR3 loop spans 15 amino acids. V gave up 4 bases and J gave up 9 bases; unmatched junction bases: 9.

This chain joins TRBV12-3 or TRBV12-4 and TRBJ1-2; TRBD1 matches 7 bases. The CDR3 is 17 amino acids. Trimming at V came to 6 bases and at J to 0 bases, leaving 13 bases not matched to a gene. CDR3 protein: CASRPTTGHLTNYGYTF. The CDR3 DNA follows: TGTGCCAGCAGACCCACGACAGGGCACCTTACTAACTATGGCTACACCTTC.

Only a few counts were recorded for this clonotype. This chain uses TRBV11-2 with TRBJ2-7; 8 nucleotides match TRBD1. The V and J ends lost 5 bases and 3 bases, in that order; junction bases with no gene match: 9. This CDR3 spans 15 amino acids. Germline CDR1 reads SGHAT; CDR2 reads FQNNGV. The CDR3 DNA reads TGTGCCAGCAGCATCATGACCGGGACAGGCTACGAGCAGTACTTC. Translation gives CASSIMTGTGYEQYF.

This clonotype occurred a few times. The genes are TRBV12-3 or TRBV12-4 and TRBJ1-3; D remains ambiguous. Deletions cut 5 bases from V and 4 bases from J, with 9 bases between. The length of the CDR3 is 13 residues. The CDR3: CASSAGAGNTIYF. DNA of the CDR3: TGTGCCAGCAGTGCAGGAGCAGGAAACACCATATATTTT.

This chain connects TRBV5-1 to TRBJ2-1, with TRBD2 matching 11 bases. Germline V gene data show CDR1 as SGHRS and CDR2 as YFSETQ. The CDR3 contains 17 residues. V lost 2 bases and J lost 7; bases outside the gene matches: 11. The CDR3 nucleotides are TGCGCCAGCAGCTTCGGGTTACTAGCGGGAGAAGGTAATGAGCAGTTCTTC. Protein: CASSFGLLAGEGNEQFF.

This rearrangement joins TRBV2 to TRBJ2-5; possible D gene TRBD1, 6 bases. V lost 8 bases and J lost 3, with 16 bases in between. The CDR3 is made up of 14 amino acids. The germline V gene has CDR1 SNHLY and CDR2 FYNNEI. CDR3 DNA: TGTGCCAGCGGACCCGGACAGTTCGAAGAGACCCAGTACTTC. Its protein is CASGPGQFEETQYF.

This clonotype has a count of ten or more. CDR3 sequence reads: CSARPQFLGLGSYNEQFF. For the CDR3, the DNA is TGCAGTGCTAGACCCCAGTTTCTGGGTCTGGGCTCCTACAATGAGCAGTTCTTC. The chain joins TRBV20-1 to TRBJ2-1; D is unresolved. The ends were cut back, 2 bases at V and 0 bases at J, with 20 bases in the middle. Germline V gene data show CDR1 as DFQATT and CDR2 as SNEGSKA (reference sequence). This CDR3 has 18 amino acids.

V and J are TRBV4-3 and TRBJ2-3; 13 positions agree with TRBD2. This CDR3 has 17 residues. Germline V gives CDR1 LGHNA, CDR2 YSLEER. J gave up 4 bases and V 0 bases, and 4 bases lay outside the gene matches. The CDR3 nucleotides read TGCGCCAGCAGCCAAGATCCCGGACTAGCGGGGGCAGATACGCAGTATTTT. Translated: CASSQDPGLAGADTQYF.

This clonotype was counted a few times. This sequence joins TRBV20-1 and TRBJ1-4; unclear D gene. Germline V gene sequence: CDR1 DFQATT, CDR2 SNEGSKA (reference sequence). The CDR3 runs to 15 residues. With 0 bases removed from V and 5 bases from J, the gap between germline ends came to 13 bases. CDR3 residues: CSARDSGPPNEKLFF. In DNA form, the CDR3 reads TGCAGTGCTAGAGATTCAGGACCCCCAAATGAAAAACTGTTTTTT.

This clonotype has a handful of counts. The V call is TRBV5-5, the J call TRBJ1-5; 8 positions agree with TRBD1. The CDR3 spans 14 residues. Per the germline V gene, CDR1 is SGHKS and CDR2 is YYEKEE (reference sequence). The V gene end was trimmed by 4 bases and the J gene end by 6 bases; junction bases not matched to a gene: 6. CDR3 nucleotide sequence: TGTGCCAGCAGCGAGACAGGGGTGAGTCAGCCCCAGCATTTT. It codes for CASSETGVSQPQHF. Combining the CDR3 with reference TRBV5-5 and TRBJ1-5 gives the whole variable domain DAGVTQSPTHLIKTRGQQVTLRCSPISGHKSVSWYQQVLGQGPQFIFQYYEKEERGRGNFPDRFSARQFPNYSSELNVNALLLGDSALYLCASSETGVSQPQHFGDGTRLSIL.

Regarding this clonotype: At one of its ends the junction is not consistent with the germline gene, which may arise from a read error. The chain joins TRBV20-1 to TRBJ2-6, with 9 bases aligning to TRBD2. Germline values: CDR1 DFQATT, CDR2 SNEGSKA (reference sequence). The CDR3 consists of 16 residues. The CDR3 protein is CCATGLADSGANVLTF. The CDR3 DNA reads TGCTGTGCTACGGGACTAGCCGACTCTGGGGCCAACGTCCTGACTTTC.

This clonotype was counted only a few times. The chain recombines TRBV5-1 with TRBJ2-1; 8 bases are shared with TRBD2. The V and J ends lost 4 bases and 7 bases, in that order; junction bases with no gene match: 4. The CDR3 runs 13 residues. Germline loops: CDR1 SGHRS, CDR2 YFSETQ. CDR3 DNA sequence: TGCGCCAGCAGCCGCGAGCGGGGGAATGAGCAGTTCTTC. Protein product: CASSRERGNEQFF.